These 16 T cell receptor beta chains came from one sample sequenced in a study of blood T cell repertoires in COVID-19. Assay used: immunoSEQ multiplex PCR; TCRdb lists only in-frame clones, some missing. This sample has more than 120,000 clones; more than 80% occur once, and the top ten carry approximately 5%. Sequencing was carried out using peripheral blood. The receptors were gathered from a human donor in a cohort sampled during active COVID-19.

The chain uses TRBV7-2 and TRBJ2-7, with D tentatively TRBD1 (6 bases). V dropped 3 bases and J dropped 1 base, with 10 bases sitting between them. Per germline, CDR1 SGHTA and CDR2 FQGNSA. The CDR3 length is 14 residues. CDR3 loop: CASSFNRASYEQYF. The CDR3, as DNA: TGTGCCAGCAGCTTCAACAGGGCATCCTACGAGCAGTACTTC. Using reference TRBV7-2 and TRBJ2-7 for the parts outside the CDR3, the full variable domain is GAGVSQSPSNKVTEKGKDVELRCDPISGHTALYWYRQSLGQGLEFLIYFQGNSAPDKSGLPSDRFSAERTGGSVSTLTIQRTQQEDSAVYLCASSFNRASYEQYFGPGTRLTVT.

The chain joins TRBV12-3 or TRBV12-4 to TRBJ1-2, with 10 nucleotides matching TRBD1. This CDR3 has 13 residues. The V segment lost 5 bases and the J segment 6 bases; nucleotides outside the gene matches: 3. In DNA form, the CDR3 reads TGTGCCAGCAGTCCCGGACAGGGGGATGGCTACACCTTC. Its translation: CASSPGQGDGYTF.

To note about this clone: Other DNA sequences in this specimen translate into the identical CDR3. V is TRBV5-1 and J is TRBJ2-3, with unresolved D. Germline V gene lookup returns CDR1 SGHRS and CDR2 YFSETQ. Trimming removed 3 bases from V and 0 bases from J, with 2 bases in between. This CDR3 has 12 residues. The CDR3, as DNA: TGCGCCAGCAGCTCAAGCACAGATACGCAGTATTTT. This sequence encodes CASSSSTDTQYF. The complete variable domain, with remaining parts taken from reference TRBV5-1 and TRBJ2-3, reads KAGVTQTPRYLIKTRGQQVTLSCSPISGHRSVSWYQQTPGQGLQFLFEYFSETQRNKGNFPGRFSGRQFSNSRSEMNVSTLELGDSALYLCASSSSTDTQYFGPGTRLTVL.

The rearrangement joins TRBV5-1 to TRBJ1-2; 12 positions agree with TRBD1. Germline V gene sequence: CDR1 SGHRS, CDR2 YFSETQ. Trimming cost V 4 bases and J 8 bases; bases outside gene matches: 12. The CDR3 is 16 residues long. CDR3 nucleotide sequence: TGCGCCAGCAGCCCGGCACCGGGACAGGGGGCGCTGGGCTACACCTTC. Translation gives CASSPAPGQGALGYTF.

The gene calls are TRBV4-2 and TRBJ2-3; TRBD2 aligns across 11 bases. The CDR3 contains 16 residues. Germline V CDR1 and CDR2: LGHNA, YNFKEQ. V lost 1 base and J lost 5; bases outside the gene matches: 5. The CDR3 sequence: CASSQVAGGHVDTQYF. In DNA form, the CDR3 reads TGTGCCAGCAGCCAAGTAGCGGGGGGGCACGTAGATACGCAGTATTTT.

CDR3 bases: TGTGCCAGCAGTTCGACTAGCGGGGGCCGAACGGAGCAGTTCTTC. Its translation is CASSSTSGGRTEQFF. The chain joins TRBV27 to TRBJ2-1; TRBD2 agrees at 12 bases. This CDR3 comprises 15 residues. The V and J ends lost 4 bases and 10 bases, in that order; junction bases with no gene match: 8. Per the germline V gene, CDR1 is MNHEY and CDR2 is SMNVEV (reference sequence).

This chain joins TRBV11-3 and TRBJ1-5; D uncertain. This CDR3 has 16 amino acids. V shed 0 bases and J shed 5 bases, with 14 bases lying between them. Germline CDR1 is SGHNT and CDR2 is YENEEA. As DNA, the CDR3 is TGTGCCAGCAGCTTAGATCTGAGGGTAGGTTATCAGCCCCAGCATTTT. Translated, it gives CASSLDLRVGYQPQHF.

In this sample, this clone turned up a few times. Other DNA sequences in this sample translate to the same CDR3. In nucleotides, the CDR3 is TGTGCCAGCAGCCTCGCTGGGACAGGCAATCAGCCCCAGCATTTT. This encodes CASSLAGTGNQPQHF. The J gene is TRBJ1-5, the V gene TRBV5-6; 7 nucleotides align to TRBD1. From germline, CDR1 is SGHDT and CDR2 YYEEEE. CDR3 length: 15 residues. The ends lost 4 bases at V and 2 bases at J; junction bases unmatched: 6.

This clone was counted between two and nine times. The chain links TRBV7-2 to TRBJ1-2; 9 bases fit TRBD1. The CDR3 length is 15 residues. J lost 4 bases, V lost 5 bases, and 8 bases had no gene match. CDR1 SGHTA and CDR2 FQGNSA come from the germline V gene. This CDR3 is CASSTRTGASYGYTF. CDR3 DNA sequence: TGTGCCAGCAGCACAAGGACAGGGGCTTCCTATGGCTACACCTTC.

The chain combines TRBV28 with TRBJ2-2; TRBD2 agrees at 9 bases. Germline CDR1 and CDR2: MDHEN and SYDVKM. CDR3 length: 14 residues. Losses at the gene ends were 6 bases for V and 8 bases for J; bases not matched to a gene: 7. Written as DNA, the CDR3 is TGTGCCAGCAGAAGCGGGGGGCCCGGTGGGGAGCTGTTTTTT. Residues: CASRSGGPGGELFF.

This clone came up once. V usage is TRBV6-5 and J usage is TRBJ1-6, with D tentatively TRBD1 (5 bases). The V end lost 6 bases, the J end lost 14 bases, and 20 bases lay between the germline ends. Germline V CDR1 and CDR2: MNHEY, SVGAGI. This CDR3 comprises 14 residues. This chain's CDR3 is CASSITTAPTTLHF. CDR3 DNA: TGTGCCAGCAGCATCACGACAGCACCTACGACCCTCCACTTT.

CDR3 residues: CASRVRRTGSEAFF. CDR3 nucleotide sequence: TGTGCCAGCAGAGTCAGGCGGACAGGGAGTGAAGCTTTCTTT. This chain joins TRBV28 and TRBJ1-1; 8 nucleotides line up with TRBD1. The J segment lost 7 bases and the V segment lost 6 bases, leaving 10 bases of the junction unmatched. CDR1 is MDHEN and CDR2 is SYDVKM in the germline V gene. The CDR3 totals 14 residues.

V is TRBV5-1 and J is TRBJ1-1, with 10 bases that match TRBD1. Germline assignment: CDR1 SGHRS and CDR2 YFSETQ. The CDR3 has 15 residues. V gave up 4 bases and J gave up 3 bases; unmatched junction bases: 6. The CDR3 DNA reads TGCGCCAGCAGCCAGGAGGGGACAGGGGACACTGAAGCTTTCTTT. Residues: CASSQEGTGDTEAFF.

The chain combines TRBV24-1 with TRBJ2-1; 9 bases map to TRBD1. Looked up from germline, CDR1 is KGHDR and CDR2 is SFDVKD. V trimming: 4 bases; J trimming: 5 bases; junction bases outside the gene matches: 8. The CDR3 has 16 amino acids. The CDR3 is CATSDPNRGPDNEQFF. CDR3 coding DNA: TGTGCCACCAGTGACCCAAACAGGGGGCCCGACAATGAGCAGTTCTTC.

This clone was detected once. The chain recombines TRBV9 with TRBJ2-6; 10 bases are shared with TRBD1. CDR3 size: 19 residues. Germline trimming cut 3 bases from V and 2 bases from J; bases unmatched to any gene: 11. The V gene's germline CDR1 is SGDLS and CDR2 YYNGEE. CDR3 sequence (DNA): TGTGCCAGCAGCGCGTTGACAGGGGGCCTGTCAACTGGGGCCAACGTCCTGACTTTC. Its protein is CASSALTGGLSTGANVLTF. The full variable domain, in which reference TRBV9 and TRBJ2-6 provide the parts outside the CDR3, is DSGVTQTPKHLITATGQRVTLRCSPRSGDLSVYWYQQSLDQGLQFLIQYYNGEERAKGNILERFSAQQFPDLHSELNLSSLELGDSALYFCASSALTGGLSTGANVLTFGAGSRLTVL.

This chain connects TRBV10-1 to TRBJ1-2; 9 bases are shared with TRBD1. The CDR3 sequence is 16 residues long. The V segment lost 5 bases and the J segment 1 base; nucleotides outside the gene matches: 8. Looked up from germline, CDR1 is WNHNN and CDR2 is SYGVQD (reference sequence). As DNA, the CDR3 is TGCGCCAGCAGTTCGAACGGACAGGGGAATAACTATGGCTACACCTTC. It translates to CASSSNGQGNNYGYTF.